What follows are 7 T cell receptor beta chains derived from one specimen sequenced in a study of T cell repertoires in cytomegalovirus infection. TCRdb re-called the reads with MiXCR, one entry per CDR3 protein. The table has 490,000 or so distinct CDR3 sequences, around 10% seen once. Input material: PBMCs. The receptors here all came from a human donor in good health (CMV status not recorded). Some clones in this sample may be carry-over from other donors' samples.

This clonotype has at least ten counts. The gene calls are TRBV2 and TRBJ1-5, with TRBD1 identical over 9 bases. This CDR3 has 14 residues. The ends lost 5 bases at V and 4 bases at J; junction bases unmatched: 3. From germline, CDR1 is SNHLY and CDR2 FYNNEI. The CDR3 DNA follows: TGTGCCAGCAGTATCGGACAGGGGAATCAGCCCCAGCATTTT. Amino acid sequence: CASSIGQGNQPQHF.

This clonotype was detected many times. This sequence joins TRBV11-1 and TRBJ2-1; 12 bases align to TRBD1. CDR1 and CDR2 (germline): SGHAT, FQDESV (reference sequence). V shed 2 bases and J 5 bases; nucleotides not matched to a gene: 1. The CDR3 has 15 amino acids. The CDR3 region is CASSLWDRGHNEQFF. Written as DNA, the CDR3 is TGTGCCAGCAGCTTATGGGACAGGGGGCACAATGAGCAGTTCTTC. The variable domain in full, with the rest retrieved from reference TRBV11-1 and TRBJ2-1, is EAEVAQSPRYKITEKSQAVAFWCDPISGHATLYWYRQILGQGPELLVQFQDESVVDDSQLPKDRFSAERLKGVDSTLKIQPAELGDSAMYLCASSLWDRGHNEQFFGPGTRLTVL.

J is TRBJ1-5 and V is TRBV13, with a tentative D call TRBD1 (5 bases). Trimming took 4 bases from V and 4 from J, leaving 17 bases between them. The CDR3 length is 16 residues. Germline V gene sequence: CDR1 PRHDT, CDR2 FYEKMQ (reference sequence). CDR3 sequence reads: CASSSGGTRGNQPQHF. Written as DNA, the CDR3 is TGTGCCAGCAGCTCCGGCGGAACGCGGGGGAATCAGCCCCAGCATTTT.

V and J are TRBV5-1 and TRBJ2-6, with 7 bases fitting TRBD1. This CDR3 is 17 amino acids long. V dropped 2 bases and J dropped 0; count of bases not matched to a gene: 5. The germline gives CDR1 SGHRS, CDR2 YFSETQ. The chain's CDR3 is CASSFGTADSGANVLTF. The CDR3 DNA is TGCGCCAGCAGCTTCGGGACAGCCGACTCTGGGGCCAACGTCCTGACTTTC. Drawing the rest from reference TRBV5-1 and TRBJ2-6, the complete variable domain is KAGVTQTPRYLIKTRGQQVTLSCSPISGHRSVSWYQQTPGQGLQFLFEYFSETQRNKGNFPGRFSGRQFSNSRSEMNVSTLELGDSALYLCASSFGTADSGANVLTFGAGSRLTVL.

This clonotype was counted at least ten times. V gene TRBV5-1 combines with J gene TRBJ1-3; D unresolved. This CDR3 has 15 residues. The germline V and J ends were trimmed by 0 bases and 0 bases, with 7 bases remaining between them. Germline V gene lookup returns CDR1 SGHRS and CDR2 YFSETQ. The CDR3 here is CASSLALYSGNTIYF. DNA for the CDR3: TGCGCCAGCAGCTTGGCCTTGTACTCTGGAAACACCATATATTTT.

This sequence joins TRBV29-1 and TRBJ2-1; D ambiguous. The CDR3 has 14 residues. The V end lost 5 bases, the J end lost 0 bases, and 11 bases lay between the germline ends. CDR1 is SQVTM and CDR2 is ANQGSEA in the germline V gene. The CDR3 sequence is CSVPGLSSYNEQFF. Written as DNA, the CDR3 is TGCAGCGTTCCCGGTCTTAGCTCCTACAATGAGCAGTTCTTC.

This chain connects TRBV20-1 to TRBJ1-5; 8 bases are shared with TRBD1. Germline V lookup: CDR1 DFQATT, CDR2 SNEGSKA (reference sequence). With V trimmed by 0 bases and J by 4 bases, 2 bases remained unmatched. The CDR3 contains 14 residues. CDR3 bases: TGCAGTGCTAGAGATAGGACAGGGAATCAGCCCCAGCATTTT. Translating gives CSARDRTGNQPQHF.